The present T cell receptor (beta chain) was sequenced within a study of blood T cells in healthy people across ages. Study-wide points: Unknown donor CMV status possibly confounded expanded clonotype changes.

Each sample yielded at least 6 million isolated PBMCs. Next came a second PCR, run for about 6 to 12 cycles, which used a sample-barcoded 5' primer along with a J-beta primer mix. TCRdb fed the 5' RACE reads into MiXCR, producing one record per CDR3 protein. The data show fewer than 950,000 distinct CDR3 sequences, 30% to 45% seen once. This clonotype was counted a few times. Its antigen remains unknown. Trimming cost V 2 bases and J 6 bases, with 14 bases left between them. Per germline, CDR1 PRHDT and CDR2 FYEKMQ (reference sequence). This CDR3 is built from 15 residues. Sample: blood. The rearrangement links TRBV13 to TRBJ2-1, with a possible D match to TRBD2 (7 bases). The clonotype was recovered from a young man in good health. CDR3 loop: CASSLLRGGGNEQFF. CDR3 DNA sequence: TGTGCCAGCAGCTTACTCAGGGGAGGGGGCAATGAGCAGTTCTTC.